This T cell receptor (beta chain) was recovered during a study of T cell changes during pregnancy in multiple sclerosis. Clones were sequenced by immunoSEQ multiplex PCR, and TCRdb holds only the in-frame ones, with some missing. The table lists some 30,000 clones, just over 90% of them singletons. CDR1 is MDHEN and CDR2 is SYDVKM in the germline V gene. The junction had 9 bases not matched to a gene; V was cut back by 2 bases and J by 8 bases. This CDR3 comprises 15 residues. The chain recombines TRBV28 with TRBJ2-1, with TRBD1 identical over 7 bases. The receptor comes from a female donor with multiple sclerosis, enrolled in a pregnancy study. The sequencing used CD8+ T cells from peripheral blood mononuclear cells, collected in the second trimester of pregnancy. The CDR3, as DNA: TGTGCCAGCAGTTTACTGGGCGGCCAGGGGGATGAGCAGTTCTTC. This translates into CASSLLGGQGDEQFF.